Below are 32 T cell receptor beta chains sequenced from a single sample in a study of beta chain features in type 1 diabetes. Every isolated RNA sample was fully reverse transcribed, so sequencing captured expressed TCRB transcripts. Produced via immunoSEQ multiplex PCR; TCRdb's table is partial and in-frame only. The sample yields almost 250,000 clones, 14% seen once. Sequencing was done on a sample of naive CD4+ T cells from blood. The source of these receptors is a middle-aged woman in good health.

This clone was detected a few times. J is TRBJ2-4 and V is TRBV11-2, with unresolved D. Between the trimmed V and J ends, which lost 1 base and 5 bases, there was a span of 12 bases. Germline V gives CDR1 SGHAT, CDR2 FQNNGV. CDR3 length equals 15 residues. CDR3 sequence: CASSLVFGPENIQYF. The CDR3 DNA reads TGTGCCAGCAGCTTAGTCTTTGGGCCGGAAAACATTCAGTACTTC.

This clone was seen a few times. V gene TRBV5-4 combines with J gene TRBJ1-5; D is unresolved. CDR3 size: 12 residues. The V end was cut by 4 bases, the J end by 4 bases, with 6 bases between. From germline, CDR1 is SGHNT and CDR2 YYREEE (reference sequence). In nucleotides, the CDR3 is TGTGCCAGCAGCCAGGATAATCAGCCCCAGCATTTT. Its translation is CASSQDNQPQHF.

This clone occurred a few times. V is TRBV18 and J is TRBJ2-3; a weak D match, TRBD2 (5 bases). Per germline, CDR1 KGHSH and CDR2 LQKENI. The length of the CDR3 is 14 residues. V was trimmed by 8 bases and J by 4 bases, leaving 16 bases between them. CDR3: CASQPLLGPDTQYF. CDR3 coding DNA: TGTGCCAGCCAGCCCTTACTAGGACCAGATACGCAGTATTTT.

The chain combines TRBV18 with TRBJ1-1, with D possibly matching TRBD1 (6 bases). Germline V lookup: CDR1 KGHSH, CDR2 LQKENI. The CDR3 contains 14 residues. The V and J ends lost 7 bases and 1 base respectively, with 13 bases between them. The CDR3 DNA sequence: TGTGCCAGCTTACAAACGACAGGGAACACTGAAGCTTTCTTT. Protein: CASLQTTGNTEAFF. The complete variable domain, with remaining parts taken from reference TRBV18 and TRBJ1-1, reads NAGVMQNPRHLVRRRGQEARLRCSPMKGHSHVYWYRQLPEEGLKFMVYLQKENIIDESGMPKERFSAEFPKEGPSILRIQQVVRGDSAAYFCASLQTTGNTEAFFGQGTRLTVV.

This clone was counted only a few times. The V and J genes are TRBV6-6 and TRBJ2-1; TRBD2 matches at 8 bases. This CDR3 has 14 amino acids. Germline V lookup: CDR1 MNHNY, CDR2 SVGAGI (reference sequence). The trim removed 2 bases at V and 9 bases at J, leaving 6 bases unmatched. In DNA, the CDR3 is TGTGCCAGCAGTTACGGGCGGGGGGCCGCTGAGCAGTTCTTC. It translates to CASSYGRGAAEQFF.

This rearrangement joins TRBV2 to TRBJ2-7; TRBD1 aligns across 7 bases. V dropped 6 bases and J dropped 0; count of bases not matched to a gene: 5. The CDR3 loop spans 14 amino acids. In germline, CDR1 is SNHLY, CDR2 FYNNEI. Here the CDR3 DNA reads TGTGCCAGCAGCGAGACAGGGATCTCCTACGAGCAGTACTTC. This sequence encodes CASSETGISYEQYF.

The chain joins TRBV19 to TRBJ2-2; 10 nucleotides agree with TRBD1. J gave up 2 bases and V 4 bases, and 4 bases lay outside the gene matches. The CDR3 length is 16 residues. CDR1 and CDR2 from the germline V gene are LNHDA and SQIVND (reference sequence). The CDR3 sequence: CASSRRDRGNTGELFF. The CDR3 DNA is TGTGCCAGTAGTAGGCGGGACAGGGGAAACACCGGGGAGCTGTTTTTT.

The gene calls are TRBV7-8 and TRBJ2-7, with 8 nucleotides matching TRBD1. The length of the CDR3 is 16 residues. With V trimmed by 1 base and J by 2 bases, 7 bases remained unmatched. CDR1 and CDR2 from the germline V gene are SGHVS and FQNEAQ. The CDR3 sequence is CASSLVAGTGPYEQYF. CDR3 in DNA: TGTGCCAGCAGCTTAGTTGCAGGGACAGGACCCTACGAGCAGTACTTC.

This sequence joins TRBV4-1 and TRBJ1-2, with D maybe TRBD1 (5 bases). This CDR3 spans 16 amino acids. The V and J ends lost 1 base and 2 bases respectively, with 14 bases between them. Germline V lookup: CDR1 MGHRA, CDR2 YSYEKL. CDR3: CASSQGAGSTNYGYTF. The CDR3 DNA reads TGCGCCAGCAGCCAAGGGGCAGGGTCTACCAACTATGGCTACACCTTC.

The genes are TRBV21-1 and TRBJ2-7; the table's D call, TRBD2, was not checked against the DNA. TRBV21-1 is a documented pseudogene. CDR3 length: 15 residues. The CDR3 DNA follows: TGTGCCAGCCTCCCAAGCCGGGACTGTCTCTACGAGCAGTACTTC. Translating it yields CASLPSRDCLYEQYF.

A few counts support this clone. V is TRBV13 and J is TRBJ2-1; TRBD1 matches at 8 bases. This CDR3 region has 16 residues. With V trimmed by 3 bases and J by 1 base, 5 bases remained unmatched. Germline values: CDR1 PRHDT, CDR2 FYEKMQ (reference sequence). This chain's CDR3 is CASSFSTGGSYNEQFF. CDR3 sequence (DNA): TGTGCCAGCAGCTTCTCTACAGGGGGTTCCTACAATGAGCAGTTCTTC.

The genes are TRBV6-5 and TRBJ2-3; TRBD2 might be the D (6 bases). Germline CDR1 reads MNHEY; CDR2 reads SVGAGI. The ends were cut back, 2 bases at V and 4 bases at J, with 13 bases in the middle. This CDR3 is built from 15 residues. The CDR3 DNA reads TGTGCCAGCAGTTACCGAGCGGGTCGCCCAGATACGCAGTATTTT. Translating it yields CASSYRAGRPDTQYF.

The genes are TRBV21-1 and TRBJ2-5; the tabulated D call, TRBD2, remains unverified against the DNA. TRBV21-1 corresponds to a pseudogene. The CDR3 has 16 residues. The CDR3 DNA is TGTGCCAGCAGCACTGTGTCCAGGGAGGCCGCGGAGACCCAGTACTTC. Its translation is CASSTVSREAAETQYF.

This clone was counted between two and nine times. V usage is TRBV18 and J usage is TRBJ2-2, with a possible D match to TRBD2 (5 bases). The V end lost 1 base, the J end lost 1 base, and 7 bases lay between the germline ends. There are 15 residues in the CDR3. In germline, CDR1 is KGHSH, CDR2 LQKENI. CDR3 in DNA: TGTGCCAGCTCACCACTTGAGGGGAACACCGGGGAGCTGTTTTTT. This translates into CASSPLEGNTGELFF.

This chain links TRBV4-2 with TRBJ2-7; TRBD2 aligns across 11 bases. CDR3 length: 16 residues. Losses at the gene ends were 0 bases for V and 2 bases for J; bases not matched to a gene: 3. Per the germline V gene, CDR1 is LGHNA and CDR2 is YNFKEQ. CDR3 sequence reads: CASSQEGTSGAYEQYF. The CDR3 nucleotides are TGTGCCAGCAGCCAAGAGGGGACTAGCGGAGCCTACGAGCAGTACTTC.

In this sample, this clone turned up a few times. The CDR3 spells CASSQGRTGGNTGELFF. DNA for the CDR3: TGCGCCAGCAGCCAAGGTCGGACAGGGGGAAACACCGGGGAGCTGTTTTTT. The V and J genes are TRBV4-3 and TRBJ2-2, with 10 nucleotides matching TRBD1. Germline CDR1 is LGHNA and CDR2 is YSLEER. This CDR3 contains 17 residues. Unmatched junction bases numbered 4, after V lost 1 base and J lost 2 bases.

The chain is built from TRBV5-1 and TRBJ1-1; 7 nucleotides line up with TRBD1. Germline loops: CDR1 SGHRS, CDR2 YFSETQ. This CDR3 contains 16 residues. Losses at the gene ends were 4 bases for V and 4 bases for J; bases not matched to a gene: 13. The CDR3 sequence: CASSPDQQGYGTEAFF. CDR3 DNA: TGCGCCAGCAGCCCCGACCAACAGGGGTATGGCACTGAAGCTTTCTTT. Combining the CDR3 with reference TRBV5-1 and TRBJ1-1 gives the whole variable domain KAGVTQTPRYLIKTRGQQVTLSCSPISGHRSVSWYQQTPGQGLQFLFEYFSETQRNKGNFPGRFSGRQFSNSRSEMNVSTLELGDSALYLCASSPDQQGYGTEAFFGQGTRLTVV.

The V call is TRBV5-4, the J call TRBJ1-1; 9 bases are shared with TRBD1. Germline CDR1 and CDR2: SGHNT and YYREEE (reference sequence). The V gene end was trimmed by 4 bases and the J gene end by 8 bases; junction bases not matched to a gene: 6. The CDR3 is 13 residues long. This chain's CDR3 is CASSPRDREEAFF. The CDR3 DNA reads TGTGCCAGCAGCCCCAGGGACAGGGAGGAAGCTTTCTTT.

The chain links TRBV7-2 to TRBJ1-6, with 8 bases that match TRBD1. The CDR3 runs to 15 residues. CDR1 and CDR2 from the germline V gene are SGHTA and FQGNSA. V was pared by 0 bases and J by 9 bases, with 4 bases of the junction left unmatched. In nucleotides, the CDR3 is TGTGCCAGCAGCTTAGCCGGACAGGGAATTTCACCCCTCCACTTT. Protein sequence: CASSLAGQGISPLHF.

V gene TRBV4-3 combines with J gene TRBJ2-3; 7 bases match TRBD1. CDR1 is LGHNA, CDR2 YSLEER, per germline. Trimming cost V 5 bases and J 9 bases; bases outside gene matches: 11. The CDR3 spans 14 residues. CDR3 DNA sequence: TGCGCCAGCAGCTCGGACAGGTTCACAAGGACGCAGTATTTT. As protein: CASSSDRFTRTQYF.

This clone was seen only a few times. This chain connects TRBV7-9 to TRBJ1-2, with TRBD1 as a possible D gene (6 bases). The CDR3 covers 12 residues. V was cut by 6 bases and J by 4 bases, with 9 bases left in between. Germline-derived CDR1 and CDR2 are SEHNR and FQNEAQ (reference sequence). CDR3 coding DNA: TGTGCCAGCAGGTCGGACAGCTATGGCTACACCTTC. It is translated as CASRSDSYGYTF.

In its sample, this clone was seen a few times. V usage is TRBV11-2 and J usage is TRBJ1-1; the D gene is possibly TRBD1 (5 bases). Deletions cut 5 bases from V and 5 bases from J, with 12 bases between. Germline V CDR1 and CDR2: SGHAT, FQNNGV. CDR3 size: 13 residues. The chain's CDR3 is CASSARGGTEAFF. Written as DNA, the CDR3 is TGTGCCAGCAGCGCAAGGGGAGGTACTGAAGCTTTCTTT.

There are a few counts of this clone. The rearrangement uses TRBV9 and TRBJ2-7; D is undetermined. The CDR3 spans 13 residues. Germline lookup yields CDR1 SGDLS and CDR2 YYNGEE. The ends were cut back, 8 bases at V and 2 bases at J, with 14 bases in the middle. The CDR3 loop reads CARLTQYTYEQYF. CDR3 nucleotides: TGTGCCAGATTAACACAGTACACCTACGAGCAGTACTTC.

The chain's CDR3 is CASSGTGDVHGYTF. The CDR3 coding sequence is TGTGCCAGCAGTGGCACGGGGGACGTGCATGGCTACACCTTC. The rearrangement links TRBV6-1 to TRBJ1-2; possible D gene TRBD1, 5 bases. The V and J ends lost 4 bases and 6 bases respectively, with 15 bases between them. CDR3 length: 14 amino acids. Germline CDR1 reads MNHNS; CDR2 reads SASEGT.

This clone showed up just a few times. The chain recombines TRBV7-9 with TRBJ2-2, with TRBD2 matching over 12 bases. V trimming: 5 bases; J trimming: 3 bases; junction bases outside the gene matches: 4. This CDR3 contains 16 residues. CDR1 and CDR2 (germline): SEHNR, FQNEAQ (reference sequence). As DNA, the CDR3 is TGTGCCAGCAGCGCTAGCGGGGGGGCCGACACCGGGGAGCTGTTTTTT. Protein sequence: CASSASGGADTGELFF.

This clone was seen only a few times. CDR3 sequence: CASSNRQPNTEAFF. In DNA, the CDR3 is TGTGCCAGCAGCAATCGACAGCCTAACACTGAAGCTTTCTTT. V and J are TRBV5-4 and TRBJ1-1, with a possible D match to TRBD1 (5 bases). The CDR3 loop spans 14 amino acids. The germline CDR1 and CDR2 sequences are SGHNT and YYREEE (reference sequence). V lost 4 bases to trimming and J lost 2 bases, with 12 bases between them.

This clone has a handful of counts. The gene calls are TRBV15 and TRBJ2-3; D unclear. Trimming shortened V by 2 bases and J by 0 bases, and 15 bases separated the two germline ends. The CDR3 has 17 amino acids. CDR1 and CDR2 from the germline V gene are LNHNV and YYDKDF (reference sequence). The CDR3 DNA follows: TGTGCCACCAGCAGATTTCGTATTAGTTCAAGCACAGATACGCAGTATTTT. Its protein is CATSRFRISSSTDTQYF.

CDR3 in amino acids: CASARGGQETQYF. The DNA for the CDR3 is TGTGCCAGCGCGCGGGGGGGCCAAGAGACCCAGTACTTC. The genes are TRBV14 and TRBJ2-5; 9 nucleotides align to TRBD2. CDR1 and CDR2 from the germline V gene are SGHDN and FVKESK. The CDR3 loop spans 13 amino acids. The junction had 2 bases not matched to a gene; V was cut back by 8 bases and J by 1 base.

V is TRBV15 and J is TRBJ2-7, with 9 bases fitting TRBD1. CDR1 and CDR2 (germline): LNHNV, YYDKDF (reference sequence). J gave up 5 bases and V 0 bases, and 8 bases lay outside the gene matches. There are 16 residues in the CDR3. Written as DNA, the CDR3 is TGTGCCACCAGCAGAGACGGACAGGGGAGCAACCACGAGCAGTACTTC. This encodes CATSRDGQGSNHEQYF.

The chain has TRBV5-4 and TRBJ2-7, with 8 nucleotides matching TRBD1. Germline trimming cut 4 bases from V and 5 bases from J; bases unmatched to any gene: 8. Germline-derived CDR1 and CDR2 are SGHNT and YYREEE (reference sequence). The CDR3 has 14 residues. CDR3 sequence reads: CASSPRQGIDEQYF. The CDR3 coding sequence is TGTGCCAGCAGCCCCCGACAGGGGATAGACGAGCAGTACTTC.

The chain uses TRBV5-1 and TRBJ2-7; weak D call: TRBD1 (6 bases). Trimming removed 4 bases from V and 0 bases from J, with 8 bases in between. There are 13 residues in the CDR3. The germline V gene has CDR1 SGHRS and CDR2 YFSETQ. The CDR3 loop reads CASSPDSSYEQYF. The CDR3, as DNA: TGCGCCAGCAGCCCGGACAGCTCCTACGAGCAGTACTTC.

This clone turned up a few times. The chain links TRBV6-6 to TRBJ2-7; 7 bases map to TRBD2. The J segment lost 4 bases and the V segment lost 6 bases, leaving 9 bases of the junction unmatched. Germline loops: CDR1 MNHNY, CDR2 SVGAGI (reference sequence). CDR3 length: 14 amino acids. The CDR3 region is CASRATSLGYEQYF. The CDR3 DNA reads as TGTGCCAGCAGGGCGACTAGCTTAGGGTACGAGCAGTACTTC.